This T cell receptor beta chain is drawn from a study of T cell repertoires in cytomegalovirus infection. Overall study findings and caveats: HLA-C-restricted, CMV-specific TCR beta clonotypes were dominant ex vivo.

TCRdb itself ran the reads through MiXCR, one entry per CDR3 protein. This sample has around 490,000 distinct CDR3 sequences; more than 20% occur once, and the top ten carry less than 15%. CDR1 MNHEY and CDR2 SMNVEV come from the germline V gene (reference sequence). Trimming removed 4 bases at V and 3 bases at J, with 21 bases between. The CDR3 is 18 residues long. For this clonotype: The antigen remains undetermined.

The clonotype was recovered from a human donor in good health (CMV status not recorded). Some clones in this sample may be carry-over from other donors' samples. The chain combines TRBV27 with TRBJ2-2, with D possibly matching TRBD1 (6 bases). The sequenced sample was PBMCs. Written as DNA, the CDR3 is TGTGCCAGCAGTTCGCGCACAAGCCCTGGACAGTACACCGGGGAGCTGTTTTTT. It is translated as CASSSRTSPGQYTGELFF.